These T cell receptor beta chains were read from a single sample in a study of shared clonotypes between healthy human individuals. Sequencing was performed with immunoSEQ multiplex PCR; in TCRdb, only in-frame clones are kept and a portion is missing. The table shows a few million clones, with 90% to 95% occurring only once. Sequencing was performed on naive CD4+ T cells sorted from blood. These TCRs come from a man aged 18 to 29 in good health. The CDR3 runs from the conserved cysteine through the conserved F or W.

v_gene: TRBV28; CDR3aa: CASSSPVPGGYTF
v_gene: TRBV10-3; CDR3aa: CAISEYRDSNYGYTF
v_gene: TRBV10-3; CDR3aa: CAIRAGEETQYF
v_gene: TRBV6-5; CDR3aa: CASSYSGTGSYEQYF
v_gene: TRBV10-2; CDR3aa: CASSEYRGSYEQYF
v_gene: TRBV6-1; CDR3aa: CASRPGQGAYGYTF
v_gene: TRBV28; CDR3aa: CASSLPRGSGLSGANVLTF
v_gene: TRBV5-5; CDR3aa: CASTTLAGAHSGNTIYF
v_gene: TRBV10-3; CDR3aa: CAISGGQGVSEQYF
v_gene: TRBV5-1; CDR3aa: CASSLGFYEQYF
v_gene: TRBV18; CDR3aa: CASSPLGTGLSEQYF
v_gene: TRBV27; CDR3aa: CASSPDISGNTIYF
v_gene: TRBV18; CDR3aa: CASSPPNLNTEAFF
v_gene: TRBV11-3; CDR3aa: CASSLEAGTEAFF
v_gene: TRBV7-3; CDR3aa: CASSLRARVGRNEQFF
v_gene: TRBV6-5; CDR3aa: CASSSDRGRGNTEAFF
v_gene: TRBV18; CDR3aa: CASSPGAQTYGYTF
v_gene: TRBV27; CDR3aa: CASSLGKTVANEKLFF
v_gene: TRBV11-2; CDR3aa: CASSLSTGGQPQHF